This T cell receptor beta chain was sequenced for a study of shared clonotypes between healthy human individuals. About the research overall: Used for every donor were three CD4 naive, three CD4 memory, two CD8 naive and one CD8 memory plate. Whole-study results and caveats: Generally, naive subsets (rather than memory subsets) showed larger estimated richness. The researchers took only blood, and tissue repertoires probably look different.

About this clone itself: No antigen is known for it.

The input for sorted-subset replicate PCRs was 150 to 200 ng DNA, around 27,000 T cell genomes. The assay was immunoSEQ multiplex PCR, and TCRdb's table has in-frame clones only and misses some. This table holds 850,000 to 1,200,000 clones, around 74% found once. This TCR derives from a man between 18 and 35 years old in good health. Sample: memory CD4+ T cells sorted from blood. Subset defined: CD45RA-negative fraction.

The CDR3 nucleotides read TGCGCCAGCAACCTCCGGGACAGGGGCGTTCGAGAGCAGTACTTC. Translation: CASNLRDRGVREQYF. The chain links TRBV10-1 to TRBJ2-7, with 10 bases matching TRBD1. V lost 7 bases and J lost 7; bases outside the gene matches: 13. Germline V gives CDR1 WNHNN, CDR2 SYGVQD (reference sequence). The CDR3 runs to 15 residues.